This T cell receptor beta chain was sequenced in a study of control samples from healthy donors and cancer patients. V lost 3 bases, J lost 5 bases, and 8 bases lay in between. The CDR3 runs to 13 residues. Repertoires were generated with immunoSEQ multiplex PCR, while TCRdb's copy carries only in-frame clones and drops some. The profile shows over 100,000 clones, 90% of them singletons. Sequencing was carried out using blood. The J gene is TRBJ2-1, the V gene TRBV12-3 or TRBV12-4, with D perhaps TRBD1 (5 bases). The TCR comes from a human donor in good health. The donor label of this sample is uncertain. This CDR3 reads CASSFGQDNEQFF. CDR3 DNA sequence: TGTGCCAGCAGTTTCGGACAAGACAATGAGCAGTTCTTC.